Listed below are T cell receptor beta chains from one sample, sequenced in a study of T cell responses to AZD1222 COVID-19 vaccine. Repertoires were generated with immunoSEQ multiplex PCR, while TCRdb's copy carries only in-frame clones and drops some. Of 140,000 to 150,000 clones listed, approximately 83% are singletons. Sequences were derived from peripheral blood, sampled on day 0 of AZD1222 vaccination. The receptors originated from an adult in good health. CDR3s include the opening cysteine and the closing phenylalanine or tryptophan. Each record gives: V gene, J gene, clone size, D gene, CDR3 DNA, CDR3 protein. D genes are given only for firm matches. Where a row states a size, it is once, few, many or the class of an expanded clone; other rows omit it.

TRBV18	TRBJ1-1	NA	NA	TGTGCCAGCTCACCCTTTAGTGGGTCCACTGAAGCTTTCTTT	CASSPFSGSTEAFF
TRBV5-1	TRBJ1-2	NA	TRBD1	TGCGCCAGCAGCGGCGAGGGGGCCGAAGGCGACTATGGCTACACCTTC	CASSGEGAEGDYGYTF
TRBV10-1	TRBJ2-7	NA	NA	TGCGCCAGCTCCCTTCCTGGTGGCGAGCAGTACTTC	CASSLPGGEQYF
TRBV2	TRBJ1-6	NA	NA	TGTGCCAAGTCAGCCTCAGGTTCACCCCTCCACTTT	CAKSASGSPLHF
TRBV5-1	TRBJ1-5	NA	NA	TGCGCCAGCAGCTTAGGGACCTTGGCAGCGGAGCCCCAGCATTTT	CASSLGTLAAEPQHF
TRBV9	TRBJ1-3	few	NA	TGTGCCAGCAACCTAGGGGGCTCTGGAAACACCATATATTTT	CASNLGGSGNTIYF
TRBV5-1	TRBJ1-4	NA	TRBD1	TGCGCCAGCAGCTTCCTAACAGGGGGCAGTGAAAAACTGTTTTTT	CASSFLTGGSEKLFF
TRBV19	TRBJ2-2	NA	NA	TGTGCCAGTAGTATAGCGACCGGGGAGCTGTTTTTT	CASSIATGELFF
TRBV3-1/TRBV3-2	TRBJ2-7	NA	TRBD1	TGTGCCAGCAGCCAAGGGACAGGGTCCGGCGAGCAGTACTTC	CASSQGTGSGEQYF
TRBV27	TRBJ1-1	few	NA	TGTGCCAGCAGTTTAGCCCGGGTCGAGGGCACTGAAGCTTTCTTT	CASSLARVEGTEAFF
TRBV29-1	TRBJ2-3	once	NA	TGCAGCGTTGGTTCCCGGGTGGAAGATACGCAGTATTTT	CSVGSRVEDTQYF
TRBV25-1	TRBJ2-7	NA	NA	TGTGCCAGCAGTGAATCGGTGAACTCGGGGTACGAGCAGTACTTC	CASSESVNSGYEQYF
TRBV19	TRBJ2-3	few	NA	TGTGCCAGTAGTATAGTCTCTTTCAGAACAGATACGCAGTATTTT	CASSIVSFRTDTQYF
TRBV27	TRBJ2-7	NA	TRBD2	TGTGCCAGCAGCACCCTCCGACTAGCGGGAGGGCCCATAACCTACGAGCAGTACTTC	CASSTLRLAGGPITYEQYF
TRBV7-9	TRBJ1-1	once	NA	TGTGCCAGCAGCGAGATACAGGGAACTGAAGCTTTCTTT	CASSEIQGTEAFF
TRBV30	TRBJ2-7	few	NA	TGTGCCTGGAGTAGGACAGAATTTTACGAGCAGTACTTC	CAWSRTEFYEQYF
TRBV5-6	TRBJ1-1	NA	NA	TGTGCCAGCAGCTTAGTCTTCGAAGTGTGGGATAACACTGAAGCTTTCTTT	CASSLVFEVWDNTEAFF
TRBV30	TRBJ1-5	NA	NA	TGTGCCTGGAGTACAGGTTTCGGGCCCCAGCATTTT	CAWSTGFGPQHF
TRBV19	TRBJ1-4	NA	TRBD1	TGTGCCAGTAGTATGGGGGCCTTAGGGGGCGAAAAACTGTTTTTT	CASSMGALGGEKLFF
TRBV11-2	TRBJ2-5	NA	NA	TGTGCCAGCAGCTTAGCGGAGTCCCAGTACTTC	CASSLAESQYF
TRBV10-3	TRBJ1-5	once	NA	TGTGCCATCAGTTCAGGGTATAGCAATCAGCCCCAGCATTTT	CAISSGYSNQPQHF
TRBV30	TRBJ1-1	few	NA	TGTGCCTGGAGTGTGGGTCGGACCGGGCGAAACACTGAAGCTTTCTTT	CAWSVGRTGRNTEAFF
TRBV7-9	TRBJ2-3	NA	TRBD2	TGTGCCAGCAGCTCCCCGGGACTAGTCCTGACAGATACGCAGTATTTT	CASSSPGLVLTDTQYF
TRBV10-1	TRBJ1-1	NA	NA	TGCGCCAGCCAGCCGAGGGAGGACACTGAAGCTTTCTTT	CASQPREDTEAFF
TRBV10-3	TRBJ1-4	NA	NA	TGTGCCATCAGTGAGACGGGAGGGGAAAAACTGTTTTTT	CAISETGGEKLFF
TRBV5-1	TRBJ1-2	NA	NA	TGCGCCAGCAGCTTCTGGGAAGCTAAGTATGGCTACACCTTC	CASSFWEAKYGYTF